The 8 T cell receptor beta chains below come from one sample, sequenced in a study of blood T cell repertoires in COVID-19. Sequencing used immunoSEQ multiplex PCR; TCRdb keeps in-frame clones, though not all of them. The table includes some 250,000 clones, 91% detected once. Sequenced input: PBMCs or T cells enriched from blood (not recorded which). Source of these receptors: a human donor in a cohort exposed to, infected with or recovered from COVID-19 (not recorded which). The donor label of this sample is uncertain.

The CDR3 sequence: CSVDAGNEKLFF. CDR3 bases: TGCAGCGTTGACGCGGGAAATGAAAAACTGTTTTTT. The rearrangement joins TRBV29-1 to TRBJ1-4; D ambiguous. Germline-derived CDR1 and CDR2 are SQVTM and ANQGSEA. This CDR3 has 12 residues. V lost 3 bases to trimming and J lost 5 bases, with 7 bases between them.

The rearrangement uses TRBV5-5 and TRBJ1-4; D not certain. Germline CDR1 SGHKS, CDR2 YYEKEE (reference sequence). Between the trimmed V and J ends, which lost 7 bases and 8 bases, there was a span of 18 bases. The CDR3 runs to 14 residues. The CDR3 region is CASGARLTGEKLFF. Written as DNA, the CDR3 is TGTGCCAGCGGAGCTCGATTAACGGGGGAAAAACTGTTTTTT. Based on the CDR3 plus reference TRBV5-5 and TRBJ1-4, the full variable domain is DAGVTQSPTHLIKTRGQQVTLRCSPISGHKSVSWYQQVLGQGPQFIFQYYEKEERGRGNFPDRFSARQFPNYSSELNVNALLLGDSALYLCASGARLTGEKLFFGSGTQLSVL.

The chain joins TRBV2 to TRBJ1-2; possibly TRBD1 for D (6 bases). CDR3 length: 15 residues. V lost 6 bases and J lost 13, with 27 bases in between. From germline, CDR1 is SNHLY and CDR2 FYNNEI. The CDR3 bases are TGTGCCAGCAGCGTTCGCTTAGGCCTCTCCGAGGGGGTCACCTTC. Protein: CASSVRLGLSEGVTF.

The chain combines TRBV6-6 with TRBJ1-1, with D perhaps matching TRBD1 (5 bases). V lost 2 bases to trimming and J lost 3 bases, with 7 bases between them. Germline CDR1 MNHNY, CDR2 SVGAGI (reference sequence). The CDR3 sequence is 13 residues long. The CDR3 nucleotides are TGTGCCAGCAGTTACGTGACAGACACTGAAGCTTTCTTT. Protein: CASSYVTDTEAFF.

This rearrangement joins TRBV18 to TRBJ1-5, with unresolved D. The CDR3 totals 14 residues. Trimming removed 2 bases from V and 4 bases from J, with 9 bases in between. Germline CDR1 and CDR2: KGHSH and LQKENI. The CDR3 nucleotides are TGTGCCAGCTCACCAGGCTCGGGGAATCAGCCCCAGCATTTT. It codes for CASSPGSGNQPQHF. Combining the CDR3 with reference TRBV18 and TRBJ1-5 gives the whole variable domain NAGVMQNPRHLVRRRGQEARLRCSPMKGHSHVYWYRQLPEEGLKFMVYLQKENIIDESGMPKERFSAEFPKEGPSILRIQQVVRGDSAAYFCASSPGSGNQPQHFGDGTRLSIL.

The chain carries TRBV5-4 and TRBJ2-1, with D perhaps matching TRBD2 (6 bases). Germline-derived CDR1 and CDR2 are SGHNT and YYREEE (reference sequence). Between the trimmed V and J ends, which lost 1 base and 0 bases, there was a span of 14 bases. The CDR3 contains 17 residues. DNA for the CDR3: TGTGCCAGCAGCTTGATGCGGGGTTTAAGCTCCTACAATGAGCAGTTCTTC. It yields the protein CASSLMRGLSSYNEQFF.

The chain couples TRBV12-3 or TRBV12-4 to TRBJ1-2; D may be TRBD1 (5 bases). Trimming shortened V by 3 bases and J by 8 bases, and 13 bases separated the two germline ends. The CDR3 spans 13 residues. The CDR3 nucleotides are TGTGCCAGCAGTTTTCGAGGCGGGGACGGCTACACCTTC. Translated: CASSFRGGDGYTF.

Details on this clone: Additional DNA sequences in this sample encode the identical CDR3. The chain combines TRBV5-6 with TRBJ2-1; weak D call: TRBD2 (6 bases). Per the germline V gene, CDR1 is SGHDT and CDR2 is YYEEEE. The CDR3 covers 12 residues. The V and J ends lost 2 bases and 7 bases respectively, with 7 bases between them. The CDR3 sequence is CASSFGGNEQFF. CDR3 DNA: TGTGCCAGCAGCTTTGGGGGGAATGAGCAGTTCTTC.